One and the same sample provided the 12 T cell receptor beta chains below, sequenced in a study of shared clonotypes between healthy human individuals. Sequenced by immunoSEQ multiplex PCR; TCRdb stores in-frame clones only, minus some. The repertoire holds around 990,000 clones, with approximately 77% as singletons. The sample comprised memory CD4+ T cells from PBMCs. The subset is: CD45RA-negative fraction. All receptors derive from a man younger than 35 in good health. Some clones in this sample may be carry-over from other donors' samples.

With respect to this clone: The CDR3 end shows no conserved phenylalanine or tryptophan, and so a read error is likely. Because the CDR3's place on the DNA is in doubt, the DNA is left out and the CDR3 is given as listed by TCRdb. J is TRBJ2-7 and V is TRBV7-9. The CDR3 is made up of 13 amino acids, end residues included. Looked up from germline, CDR1 is SEHNR and CDR2 is FQNEAQ (reference sequence). This CDR3 reads CASSLGTGRPEDY.

This chain joins TRBV19 and TRBJ2-5, with 13 bases matching TRBD2. CDR1 and CDR2 (germline): LNHDA, SQIVND (reference sequence). V lost 4 bases to trimming and J lost 5 bases; unmatched junction nucleotides: 10. This CDR3 region has 17 residues. CDR3 sequence: CASSKSGTSGIRETQYF. CDR3 nucleotide sequence: TGTGCCAGTAGTAAATCCGGGACTAGCGGGATCCGGGAGACCCAGTACTTC.

This chain uses TRBV13 with TRBJ1-2, with D uncertain. The V gene's germline CDR1 is PRHDT and CDR2 FYEKMQ (reference sequence). The CDR3 loop spans 11 amino acids. V lost 0 bases, J lost 5 bases, and 1 base lay in between. The CDR3: CASSLGYGYTF. The CDR3 region has the DNA TGTGCCAGCAGCTTAGGGTATGGCTACACCTTC.

This chain connects TRBV30 to TRBJ1-2; D is perhaps TRBD1 (5 bases). Germline V gene lookup returns CDR1 GTSNPN and CDR2 SVGIG (reference sequence). This CDR3 has 11 residues. The V end lost 1 base, the J end lost 8 bases, and 8 bases lay between the germline ends. CDR3: CAWSGGLGYTF. The DNA for the CDR3 is TGTGCCTGGAGTGGGGGCTTGGGCTACACCTTC.

J is TRBJ2-3 and V is TRBV18; possible D gene TRBD1, 5 bases. Trimming cost V 6 bases and J 14 bases, with 24 bases left between them. CDR1 is KGHSH and CDR2 is LQKENI in the germline V gene. The CDR3 totals 14 residues. The CDR3 spells CASSLPAVVGVRYF. DNA for the CDR3: TGTGCCAGCTCCCTTCCTGCGGTGGTAGGGGTTCGGTATTTT.

This chain joins TRBV5-1 and TRBJ2-3; 7 bases align to TRBD1. Per germline, CDR1 SGHRS and CDR2 YFSETQ. This CDR3 is built from 15 residues. V lost 0 bases, J lost 4 bases, and 5 bases stayed unmatched. CDR3 nucleotide sequence: TGCGCCAGCAGCTTGGGACAGGGTGGGGCAGATACGCAGTATTTT. Protein product: CASSLGQGGADTQYF.

This clone showed up just a few times. Within the sample, other DNA sequences also encode this same CDR3. The chain employs TRBV29-1 and TRBJ1-1, with 7 bases aligning to TRBD1. With 4 bases clipped from V and 3 bases from J, the junction kept 2 bases outside the gene matches. CDR1 and CDR2 (germline): SQVTM, ANQGSEA. The CDR3 extends over 12 amino acids. The CDR3 loop reads CSVGQGYTEAFF. CDR3 nucleotide sequence: TGCAGCGTTGGACAGGGCTACACTGAAGCTTTCTTT.

The chain employs TRBV7-8 and TRBJ2-7; TRBD1 matches at 8 bases. J was trimmed by 6 bases and V by 4 bases; bases with no gene match: 8. There are 14 residues in the CDR3. Looked up from germline, CDR1 is SGHVS and CDR2 is FQNEAQ. CDR3: CASSSLAGGVEQYF. As DNA, the CDR3 is TGTGCCAGCAGCTCATTAGCAGGGGGCGTCGAGCAGTACTTC.

The rearrangement joins TRBV9 to TRBJ2-3; 11 positions match TRBD2. The CDR3 runs to 18 residues. CDR1 and CDR2 (germline): SGDLS, YYNGEE. J was trimmed by 1 base and V by 4 bases; bases with no gene match: 11. The CDR3 DNA reads TGTGCCAGCAGCCTCGGGACTAGCGGAGGGGAAGGCACAGATACGCAGTATTTT. Its protein product is CASSLGTSGGEGTDTQYF.

This chain joins TRBV5-1 and TRBJ2-1; D ambiguous. V lost 3 bases and J lost 5, with 12 bases in between. Germline values: CDR1 SGHRS, CDR2 YFSETQ. The CDR3 contains 14 residues. CDR3 nucleotide sequence: TGCGCCAGCAGCTGGGCCTTCCGGGACAATGAGCAGTTCTTC. Protein: CASSWAFRDNEQFF.

The chain carries TRBV30 and TRBJ1-1, with 10 bases identical to TRBD1. Trimming cost V 0 bases and J 9 bases; bases outside gene matches: 10. Per the germline V gene, CDR1 is GTSNPN and CDR2 is SVGIG (reference sequence). The CDR3 has 15 residues. The CDR3: CAWSVGSGTGAKAFF. CDR3 coding DNA: TGTGCCTGGAGTGTAGGTTCCGGGACAGGGGCGAAAGCTTTCTTT.

The chain carries TRBV4-2 and TRBJ1-2, with D possibly being TRBD1 (5 bases). From germline, CDR1 is LGHNA and CDR2 YNFKEQ. V gave up 0 bases and J gave up 10 bases, with 12 bases separating them. The CDR3 is 13 residues long. CDR3 nucleotide sequence: TGTGCCAGCAGCCAAGAAGCAGGGAGGGACTACACCTTC. Translated: CASSQEAGRDYTF.